Shown below are 14 T cell receptor beta chains from a single sample sequenced in a study of blood T cell repertoires in COVID-19. Assay used: immunoSEQ multiplex PCR; TCRdb lists only in-frame clones, some missing. The sample holds 270,000 or so clones, around 85% seen once. Sequenced input: peripheral blood. Receptors originate from a woman under 40 with COVID-19, enrolled during active disease.

This clone occurred a few times. J is TRBJ1-2 and V is TRBV3-1 (or the pseudogene TRBV3-2); D may be TRBD1 (5 bases). Germline V gene lookup returns CDR1 LGHDT and CDR2 YNNKEL (reference sequence). Trimming took 1 base from V and 9 from J, leaving 18 bases between them. The CDR3 spans 15 residues. The CDR3 spells CASSQALLGGISYTF. Here the CDR3 DNA reads TGTGCCAGCAGCCAAGCCCTCCTGGGGGGGATCAGCTACACCTTC.

The rearrangement links TRBV5-1 to TRBJ1-2, with no clear D. V dropped 0 bases and J dropped 4 bases, with 7 bases sitting between them. Germline V lookup: CDR1 SGHRS, CDR2 YFSETQ. The CDR3 is 13 amino acids. The CDR3 region has the DNA TGCGCCAGCAGCTTGGGGGAGAGCTATGGCTACACCTTC. Protein sequence: CASSLGESYGYTF.

The chain employs TRBV6-2 or TRBV6-3 and TRBJ2-3; tentative D call: TRBD2 (5 bases). The CDR3 is 14 residues long. Trimming took off 2 bases at V and 3 bases at J, with 9 bases between the two ends. CDR1 and CDR2 (germline): MNHEY, SVGEGT. The CDR3 DNA reads as TGTGCCAGCAGTTACCTACTAGGGACAGATACGCAGTATTTT. Its protein is CASSYLLGTDTQYF.

The chain is built from TRBV5-1 and TRBJ2-7; 8 bases are shared with TRBD1. The CDR3 has 15 amino acids. V gave up 5 bases and J gave up 2 bases; unmatched junction bases: 9. Germline V gene data show CDR1 as SGHRS and CDR2 as YFSETQ. The DNA for the CDR3 is TGCGCCAGCAGAGGACAGGGTTTAGGTCCCTACGAGCAGTACTTC. Translation gives CASRGQGLGPYEQYF.

The rearrangement uses TRBV5-6 and TRBJ1-2, with D hard to call. This CDR3 spans 14 amino acids. Per germline, CDR1 SGHDT and CDR2 YYEEEE. V shed 0 bases and J shed 4 bases, with 10 bases lying between them. The CDR3 region is CASSLGGSSYGYTF. The CDR3 coding sequence is TGTGCCAGCAGCTTGGGAGGCTCCTCCTATGGCTACACCTTC.

J is TRBJ2-7 and V is TRBV3-1 (or the pseudogene TRBV3-2), with TRBD1 identical over 9 bases. Germline trimming cut 0 bases from V and 7 bases from J; bases unmatched to any gene: 22. The V gene's germline CDR1 is LGHDT and CDR2 YNNKEL (reference sequence). This CDR3 region has 20 residues. The CDR3 loop reads CASSQDRGGTQGASLGEQYF. CDR3 nucleotide sequence: TGTGCCAGCAGCCAAGACCGAGGAGGGACACAGGGGGCGTCCCTAGGGGAGCAGTACTTC.

The rearrangement links TRBV6-5 to TRBJ2-1; no clear D gene. CDR3 length: 15 amino acids. Trimming shortened V by 6 bases and J by 4 bases, and 16 bases separated the two germline ends. From germline, CDR1 is MNHEY and CDR2 SVGAGI. For the CDR3, the DNA is TGTGCCAGCAGCGCTGGTCGGTTGCCGTACAATGAGCAGTTCTTC. It codes for CASSAGRLPYNEQFF.

The chain is built from TRBV7-6 and TRBJ1-4; 9 nucleotides align to TRBD1. Germline-derived CDR1 and CDR2 are SGHVS and FNYEAQ. CDR3 length: 15 residues. V lost 5 bases to trimming and J lost 7 bases; unmatched junction nucleotides: 8. In nucleotides, the CDR3 is TGTGCCAGCAGCCATCAAACAGGGGGCGGTGAAAAACTGTTTTTT. Protein: CASSHQTGGGEKLFF.

This clone was detected once. The V call is TRBV5-1, the J call TRBJ2-5; maybe TRBD2 (5 bases). This CDR3 spans 13 amino acids. Trimming took off 7 bases at V and 2 bases at J, with 12 bases between the two ends. Germline V CDR1 and CDR2: SGHRS, YFSETQ. The CDR3 sequence: CASGRGSQETQYF. The CDR3 DNA follows: TGCGCCAGCGGCCGGGGTAGTCAAGAGACCCAGTACTTC.

V and J are TRBV10-3 and TRBJ2-5; D remains unclear. The CDR3 runs to 14 residues. CDR1 ENHRY and CDR2 SYGVKD come from the germline V gene. V lost 3 bases, J lost 2 bases, and 10 bases lay in between. The CDR3 DNA sequence: TGTGCCATCAGTGAAACGGCAGGTCAAGAGACCCAGTACTTC. It codes for CAISETAGQETQYF.

The V and J genes are TRBV19 and TRBJ1-2; perhaps TRBD1 as D (5 bases). V gave up 5 bases and J gave up 4 bases, with 17 bases separating them. The germline CDR1 and CDR2 sequences are LNHDA and SQIVND (reference sequence). The CDR3 loop spans 15 amino acids. DNA for the CDR3: TGTGCCAGTAGTCTCCGGGGGGGGACTACCTATGGCTACACCTTC. Translating gives CASSLRGGTTYGYTF.

The chain recombines TRBV6-5 with TRBJ1-5, with D uncertain. V was clipped by 6 bases and J by 4 bases, with 16 bases between them. CDR3 length equals 15 residues. Germline-derived CDR1 and CDR2 are MNHEY and SVGAGI. The CDR3 coding sequence is TGTGCCAGCAGCGGAGGTCCCAGCCATAATCAGCCCCAGCATTTT. Protein product: CASSGGPSHNQPQHF.

The genes are TRBV28 and TRBJ2-7, with D maybe TRBD1 (5 bases). The CDR3 has 13 amino acids. The V end lost 7 bases, the J end lost 6 bases, and 16 bases lay between the germline ends. From germline, CDR1 is MDHEN and CDR2 SYDVKM. The CDR3 DNA reads TGTGCCAGCACCAGGGCGGTGATATTCGAGCAGTACTTC. Translating gives CASTRAVIFEQYF.

This chain joins TRBV5-1 and TRBJ2-5; 11 nucleotides line up with TRBD1. V lost 4 bases to trimming and J lost 1 base; unmatched junction nucleotides: 3. CDR3 size: 15 residues. Germline V gene data show CDR1 as SGHRS and CDR2 as YFSETQ. CDR3 region: CASSAGTGGQETQYF. In nucleotides, the CDR3 is TGCGCCAGCAGCGCCGGGACAGGGGGCCAAGAGACCCAGTACTTC.